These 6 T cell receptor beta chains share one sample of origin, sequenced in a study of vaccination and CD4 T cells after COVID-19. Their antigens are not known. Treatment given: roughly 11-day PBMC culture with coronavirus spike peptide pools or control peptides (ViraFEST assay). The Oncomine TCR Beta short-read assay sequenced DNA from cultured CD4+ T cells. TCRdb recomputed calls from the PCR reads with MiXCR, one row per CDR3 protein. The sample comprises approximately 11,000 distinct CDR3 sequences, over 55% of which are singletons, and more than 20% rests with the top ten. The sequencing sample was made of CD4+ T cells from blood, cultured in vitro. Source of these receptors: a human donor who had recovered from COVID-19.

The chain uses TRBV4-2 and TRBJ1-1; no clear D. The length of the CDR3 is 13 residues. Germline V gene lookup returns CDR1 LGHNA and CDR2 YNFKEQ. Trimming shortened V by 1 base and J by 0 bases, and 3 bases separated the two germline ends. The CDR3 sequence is CASSQAMNTEAFF. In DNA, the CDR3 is TGTGCCAGCAGCCAAGCTATGAACACTGAAGCTTTCTTT.

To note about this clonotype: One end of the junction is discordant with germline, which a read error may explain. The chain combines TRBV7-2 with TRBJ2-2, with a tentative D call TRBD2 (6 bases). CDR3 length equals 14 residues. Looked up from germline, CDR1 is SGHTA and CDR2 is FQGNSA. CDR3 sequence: CVSSSQTSPGELFF. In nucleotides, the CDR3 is TGTGTCAGCAGCTCGCAGACTAGTCCCGGGGAGCTGTTTTTT.

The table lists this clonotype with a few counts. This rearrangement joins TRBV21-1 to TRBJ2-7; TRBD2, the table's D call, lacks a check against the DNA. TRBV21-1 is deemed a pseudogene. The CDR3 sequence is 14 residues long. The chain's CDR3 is CASSKGTETYEQYF. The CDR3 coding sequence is TGTGCCAGCAGCAAGGGGACTGAGACCTACGAGCAGTACTTC.

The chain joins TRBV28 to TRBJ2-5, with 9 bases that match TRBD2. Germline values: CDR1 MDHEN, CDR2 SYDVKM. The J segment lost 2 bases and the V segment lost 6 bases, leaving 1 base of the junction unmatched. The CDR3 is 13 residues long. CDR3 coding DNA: TGTGCCAGCAGGCTAGCGGGGCAAGAGACCCAGTACTTC. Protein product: CASRLAGQETQYF. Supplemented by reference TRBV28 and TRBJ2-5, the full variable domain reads DVKVTQSSRYLVKRTGEKVFLECVQDMDHENMFWYRQDPGLGLRLIYFSYDVKMKEKGDIPEGYSVSREKKERFSLILESASTNQTSMYLCASRLAGQETQYFGPGTRLLVL.

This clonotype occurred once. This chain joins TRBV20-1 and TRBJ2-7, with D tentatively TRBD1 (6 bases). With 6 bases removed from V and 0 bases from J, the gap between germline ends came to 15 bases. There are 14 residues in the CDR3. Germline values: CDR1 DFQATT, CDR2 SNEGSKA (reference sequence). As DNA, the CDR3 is TGCAGTGCCCTGGGACACACCAGCTCCTACGAGCAGTACTTC. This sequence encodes CSALGHTSSYEQYF.

CDR3 bases: TGTGCCACCAGTGACCCCGGTAGGGCAGATACGCAGTATTTT. Its protein product is CATSDPGRADTQYF. The chain joins TRBV24-1 to TRBJ2-3, with unresolved D. There are 14 residues in the CDR3. V was pared by 4 bases and J by 4 bases, with 11 bases between. The germline V gene has CDR1 KGHDR and CDR2 SFDVKD.